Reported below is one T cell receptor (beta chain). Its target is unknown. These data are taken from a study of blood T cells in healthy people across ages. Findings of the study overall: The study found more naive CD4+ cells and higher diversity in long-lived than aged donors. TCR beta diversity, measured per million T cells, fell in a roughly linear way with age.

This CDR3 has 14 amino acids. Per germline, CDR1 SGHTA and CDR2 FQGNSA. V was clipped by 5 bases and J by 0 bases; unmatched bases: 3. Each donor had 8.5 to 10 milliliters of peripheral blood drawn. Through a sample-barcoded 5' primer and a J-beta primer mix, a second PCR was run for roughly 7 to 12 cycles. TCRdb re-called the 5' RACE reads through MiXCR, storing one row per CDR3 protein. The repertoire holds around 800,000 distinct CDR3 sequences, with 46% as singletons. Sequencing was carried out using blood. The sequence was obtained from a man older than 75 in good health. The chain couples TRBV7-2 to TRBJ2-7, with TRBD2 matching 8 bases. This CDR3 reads CASSGLATSYEQYF. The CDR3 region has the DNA TGTGCCAGCAGCGGACTAGCAACCTCCTACGAGCAGTACTTC.